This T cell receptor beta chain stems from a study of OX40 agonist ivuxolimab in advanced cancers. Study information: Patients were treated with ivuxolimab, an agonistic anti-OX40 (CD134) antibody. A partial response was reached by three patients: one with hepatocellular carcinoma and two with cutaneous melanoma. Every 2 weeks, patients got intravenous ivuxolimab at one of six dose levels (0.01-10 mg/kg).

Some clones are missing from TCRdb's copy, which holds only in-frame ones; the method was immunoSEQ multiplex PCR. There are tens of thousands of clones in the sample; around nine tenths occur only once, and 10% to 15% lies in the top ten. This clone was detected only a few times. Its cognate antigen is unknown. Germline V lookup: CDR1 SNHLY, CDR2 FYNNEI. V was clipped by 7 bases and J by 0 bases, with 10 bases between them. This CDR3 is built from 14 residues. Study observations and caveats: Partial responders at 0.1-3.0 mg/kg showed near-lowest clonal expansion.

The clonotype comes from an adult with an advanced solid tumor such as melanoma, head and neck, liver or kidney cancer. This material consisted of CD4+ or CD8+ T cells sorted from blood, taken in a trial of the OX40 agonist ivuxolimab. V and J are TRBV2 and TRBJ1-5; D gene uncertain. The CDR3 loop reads CASNPAGSNQPQHF. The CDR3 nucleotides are TGTGCCAGCAACCCTGCGGGTAGCAATCAGCCCCAGCATTTT.